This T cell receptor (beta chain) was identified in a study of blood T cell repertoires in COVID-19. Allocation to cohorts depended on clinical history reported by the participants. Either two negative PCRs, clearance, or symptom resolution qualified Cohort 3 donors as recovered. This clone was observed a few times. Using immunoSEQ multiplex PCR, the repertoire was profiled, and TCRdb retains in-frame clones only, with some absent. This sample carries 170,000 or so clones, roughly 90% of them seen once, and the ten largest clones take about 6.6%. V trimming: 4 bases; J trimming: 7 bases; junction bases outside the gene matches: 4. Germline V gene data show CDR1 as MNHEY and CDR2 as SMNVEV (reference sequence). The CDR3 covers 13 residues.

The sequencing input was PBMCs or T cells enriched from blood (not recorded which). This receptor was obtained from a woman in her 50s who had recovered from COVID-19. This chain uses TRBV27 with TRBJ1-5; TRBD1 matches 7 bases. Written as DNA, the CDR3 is TGTGCCAGCAGTTACAGGGGTTACCAGCCCCAGCATTTT. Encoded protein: CASSYRGYQPQHF.